The present T cell receptor beta chain was sequenced within a study of CD8 T cells in ankylosing spondylitis (dated by TCRdb to 2015 to 2018). Study-level background: The study profiled T cell receptor beta repertoires in healthy donors and ankylosing spondylitis patients to find disease-linked TCR variants. The full study cohort comprised about 25 ankylosing spondylitis patients and over a hundred healthy donors. Peripheral blood samples were taken, and synovial fluid was additionally collected from ankylosing spondylitis patients. What the work shows at the level of the full study, not this receptor alone: The disease-linked clones had a CD8+ phenotype and were found at relatively low frequencies in peripheral blood. Some of the motif variants had been reported before in the synovial fluid and blood of reactive arthritis patients, a finding that suggests common disease-initiation mechanisms. A TCR beta motif made up of several highly homologous amino acid variants appeared to be characteristic of blood from ankylosing spondylitis patients. According to the report, matched synovial fluid samples from ankylosing spondylitis patients were significantly enriched for the disease-linked clones.

V is reduced by 0 bases and J by 7 bases, leaving a spacing of 15 bases between them. The CDR3 numbers 14 residues from cysteine through phenylalanine. The only DNA kept is the CDR3, 42 bases in frame from the first base. CDR1 and CDR2 are drawn from the germline V gene (reference sequence): GTSNPN, SVGIG. Note on this clonotype: What antigen it recognizes has not been identified. No per-base quality is available; no much larger clone lies one base away.

Sequencing used an Illumina HiSeq 2500. Quantitative 5'-RACE with molecular barcodes was used to prepare TCR beta libraries. In the paper's pipeline: To identify disease-linked TCR variants, a new computational method was used, one built on a probabilistic model of VDJ rearrangement. TCRdb ran its own pipeline on the public reads, namely fastp trimming at Q25 and MiXCR clone calling, and kept in-frame beta chains. Identical CDR3 protein sequences are pooled into one entry, listed with their most common genes and DNA. V and J calls and clone size were set by TCRdb, not the authors. This sample comprises approximately 540,000 distinct CDR3 sequences, 9.5% to 15% of them detected only once. The ten largest clones capture about 6.5% of the sample.

This sequence originates from a male donor with ankylosing spondylitis. The chain is assembled from TRBV30 and TRBJ1-2; no D gene call is confident. The source material was blood, either unsorted or a sorted T cell fraction (not recorded which). CDR3 loop: CAWSVRRTGGGYTF. The sequence in DNA is TGTGCCTGGAGTGTTCGGCGGACCGGCGGTGGCTACACCTTC.